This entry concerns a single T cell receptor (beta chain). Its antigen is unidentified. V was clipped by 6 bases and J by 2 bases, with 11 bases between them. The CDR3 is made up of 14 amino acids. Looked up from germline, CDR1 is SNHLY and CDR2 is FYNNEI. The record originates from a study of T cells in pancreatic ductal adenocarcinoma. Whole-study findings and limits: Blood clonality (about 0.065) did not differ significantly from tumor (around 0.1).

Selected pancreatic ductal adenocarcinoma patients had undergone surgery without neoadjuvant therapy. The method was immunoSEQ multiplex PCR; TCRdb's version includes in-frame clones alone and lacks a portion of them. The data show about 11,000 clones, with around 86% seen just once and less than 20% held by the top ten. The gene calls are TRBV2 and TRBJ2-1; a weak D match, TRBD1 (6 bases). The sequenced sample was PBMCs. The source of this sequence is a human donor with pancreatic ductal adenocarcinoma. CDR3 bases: TGTGCCAGCAGGACCAGGGGAACCTACAATGAGCAGTTCTTC. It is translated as CASRTRGTYNEQFF.